This TCR beta chain is from a study of regulatory T cells in long-lasting Graves disease. There are 16 residues in the CDR3. From germline, CDR1 is ENHRY and CDR2 SYGVKD. V lost 2 bases and J lost 4, with 14 bases in between. Time point reported: newly diagnosed GD, antithyroid drugs for less than 3 months. Researchers made the TCR library from RNA that was extracted from PBMCs. This clonotype was detected many times. Its antigen is as yet unknown. iRepertoire HTBI primers and Arm-PCR of CDR3 regions built TCR beta libraries. MiXCR, applied by TCRdb to the multiplex PCR reads, yields one record per CDR3 protein. The sample contains 550,000 or so distinct CDR3 sequences, around 12% of which appear only once. Study-wide findings and caveats: When disease was persistent, TRBV28, TRBJ1-2 and TRBJ2-5 were the favored segments.

This sample also appeared in a second study, on T cells in Graves' hyperthyroidism and ophthalmopathy. That publication notes: Patients aged 18 to 65 had newly diagnosed hyperthyroidism lasting under 2 months. First-round RT-PCR of the TCR CDR3 relied on the HTBI primer set.

This receptor was taken from a woman in her 30s with Graves disease. The chain combines TRBV10-3 with TRBJ2-2; D is unresolved. The sample was peripheral blood mononuclear cells (PBMCs), taken at new diagnosis, from a patient treated with antithyroid drugs. The chain's CDR3 is CAISENLGSSTGELFF. Written as DNA, the CDR3 is TGTGCCATCAGTGAGAACCTAGGCTCGAGCACCGGGGAGCTGTTTTTT.